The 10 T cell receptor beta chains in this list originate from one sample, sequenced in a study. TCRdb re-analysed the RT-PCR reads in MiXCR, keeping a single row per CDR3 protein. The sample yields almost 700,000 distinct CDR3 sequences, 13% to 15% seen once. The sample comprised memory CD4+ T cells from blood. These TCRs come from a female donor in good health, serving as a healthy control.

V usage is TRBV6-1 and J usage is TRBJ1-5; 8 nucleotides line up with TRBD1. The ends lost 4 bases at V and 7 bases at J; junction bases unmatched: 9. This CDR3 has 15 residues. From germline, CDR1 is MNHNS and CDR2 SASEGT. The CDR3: CASSAGGQGAQPQHF. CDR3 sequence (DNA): TGTGCCAGCAGTGCTGGGGGGCAGGGGGCCCAGCCCCAGCATTTT.

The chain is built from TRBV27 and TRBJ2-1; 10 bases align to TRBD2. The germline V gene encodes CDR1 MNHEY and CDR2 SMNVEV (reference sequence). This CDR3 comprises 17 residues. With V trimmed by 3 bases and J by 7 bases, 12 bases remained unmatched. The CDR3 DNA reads TGTGCCAGCAGTTTGGCTCCCCTAGCGGGAGTATTAAATGAGCAGTTCTTC. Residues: CASSLAPLAGVLNEQFF.

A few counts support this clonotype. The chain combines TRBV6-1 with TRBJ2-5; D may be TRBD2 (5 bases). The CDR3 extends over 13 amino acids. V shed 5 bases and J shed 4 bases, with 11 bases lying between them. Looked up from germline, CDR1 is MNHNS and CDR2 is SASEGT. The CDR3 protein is CASSPVRGETQYF. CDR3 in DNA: TGTGCCAGCAGTCCCGTCCGGGGAGAGACCCAGTACTTC.

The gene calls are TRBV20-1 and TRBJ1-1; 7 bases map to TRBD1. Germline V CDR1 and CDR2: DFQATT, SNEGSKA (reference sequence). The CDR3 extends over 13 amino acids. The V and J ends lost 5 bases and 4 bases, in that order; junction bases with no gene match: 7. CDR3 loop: CSAQFPGGTEAFF. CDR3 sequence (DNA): TGCAGTGCTCAATTTCCAGGGGGCACTGAAGCTTTCTTT.

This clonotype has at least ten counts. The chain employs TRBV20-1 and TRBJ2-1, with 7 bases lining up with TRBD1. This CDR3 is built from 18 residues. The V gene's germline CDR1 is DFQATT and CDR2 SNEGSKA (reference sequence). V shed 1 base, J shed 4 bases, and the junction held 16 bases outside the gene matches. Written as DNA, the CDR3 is TGCAGTGCTAGAGTGGTCGAAGGACACCCAGGGGGTTACAATGAGCAGTTCTTC. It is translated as CSARVVEGHPGGYNEQFF.

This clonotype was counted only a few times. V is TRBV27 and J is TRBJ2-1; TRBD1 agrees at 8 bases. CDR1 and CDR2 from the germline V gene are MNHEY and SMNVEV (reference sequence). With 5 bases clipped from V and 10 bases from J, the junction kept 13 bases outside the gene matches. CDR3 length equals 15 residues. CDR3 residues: CASSIRQGRWLEQFF. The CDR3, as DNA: TGTGCCAGCAGTATCCGACAGGGGAGATGGCTGGAGCAGTTCTTC.

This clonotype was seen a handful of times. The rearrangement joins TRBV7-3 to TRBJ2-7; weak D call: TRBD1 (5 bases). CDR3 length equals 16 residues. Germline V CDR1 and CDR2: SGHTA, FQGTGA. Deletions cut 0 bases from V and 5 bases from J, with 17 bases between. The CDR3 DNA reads TGTGCCAGCAGCTTAACTTATGGGGCAGGCCCCAACGAGCAGTACTTC. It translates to CASSLTYGAGPNEQYF.

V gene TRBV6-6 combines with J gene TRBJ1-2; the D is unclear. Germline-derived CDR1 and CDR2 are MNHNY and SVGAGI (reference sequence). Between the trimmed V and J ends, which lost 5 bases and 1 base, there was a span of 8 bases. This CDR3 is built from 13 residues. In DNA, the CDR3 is TGTGCCAGCAGTGAGACGGATAACTATGGCTACACCTTC. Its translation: CASSETDNYGYTF.

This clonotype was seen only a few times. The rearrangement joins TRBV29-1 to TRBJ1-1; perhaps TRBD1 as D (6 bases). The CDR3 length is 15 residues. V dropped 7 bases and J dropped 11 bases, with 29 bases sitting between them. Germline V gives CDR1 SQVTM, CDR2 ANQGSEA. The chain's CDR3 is CSASDSSDIVIGAFF. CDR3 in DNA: TGCAGCGCCTCGGACAGCTCGGACATTGTGATTGGGGCTTTCTTT.

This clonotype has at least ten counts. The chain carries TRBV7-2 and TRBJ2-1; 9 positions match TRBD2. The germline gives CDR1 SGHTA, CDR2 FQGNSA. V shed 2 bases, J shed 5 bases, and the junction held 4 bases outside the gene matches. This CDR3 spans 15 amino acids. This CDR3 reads CASSLFPSGDNEQFF. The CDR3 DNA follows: TGTGCCAGCAGCTTATTCCCTAGCGGGGACAATGAGCAGTTCTTC.